The 2 T cell receptor beta chains presented below share a single source sample, sequenced in a study of cytomegalovirus exposure and HLA in healthy donors. The PCR ran on 60 Vbeta and 13 Jbeta primers. Profiled with immunoSEQ multiplex PCR; TCRdb holds only in-frame clones, not every one. In all, the sample yields 30,000 to 45,000 clones. The source material was PBMCs. The source is a man aged 35 to 55 in good health and CMV-seropositive.

The rearrangement uses TRBV27 and TRBJ1-1; no firm D call. Germline loops: CDR1 MNHEY, CDR2 SMNVEV (reference sequence). The CDR3 totals 13 residues. The V end was cut by 6 bases, the J end by 4 bases, with 12 bases between. Written as DNA, the CDR3 is TGTGCCAGCAGGTCCACCCGGGGCACTGAAGCTTTCTTT. Translation gives CASRSTRGTEAFF.

The gene calls are TRBV7-3 and TRBJ2-1; 9 bases map to TRBD2. V trimming: 4 bases; J trimming: 8 bases; junction bases outside the gene matches: 21. Germline V gene lookup returns CDR1 SGHTA and CDR2 FQGTGA. The CDR3 covers 19 residues. CDR3 in amino acids: CASSSRGLAQRGALDEQFF. The DNA of the CDR3 is TGTGCCAGCAGCTCACGGGGACTAGCTCAACGGGGTGCTTTGGATGAGCAGTTCTTC.